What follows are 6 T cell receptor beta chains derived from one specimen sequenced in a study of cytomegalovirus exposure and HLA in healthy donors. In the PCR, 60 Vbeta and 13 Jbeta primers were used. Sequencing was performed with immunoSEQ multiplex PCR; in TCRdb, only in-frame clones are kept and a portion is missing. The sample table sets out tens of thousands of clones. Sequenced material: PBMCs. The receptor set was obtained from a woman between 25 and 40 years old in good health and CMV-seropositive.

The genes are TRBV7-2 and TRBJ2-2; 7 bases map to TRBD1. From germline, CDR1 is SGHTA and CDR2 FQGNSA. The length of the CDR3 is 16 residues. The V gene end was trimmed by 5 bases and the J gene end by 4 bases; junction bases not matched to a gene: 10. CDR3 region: CASSPLRGLTTGELFF. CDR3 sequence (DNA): TGTGCCAGCAGCCCCCTTAGGGGGCTTACCACCGGGGAGCTGTTTTTT. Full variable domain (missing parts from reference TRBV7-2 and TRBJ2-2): GAGVSQSPSNKVTEKGKDVELRCDPISGHTALYWYRQSLGQGLEFLIYFQGNSAPDKSGLPSDRFSAERTGGSVSTLTIQRTQQEDSAVYLCASSPLRGLTTGELFFGEGSRLTVL.

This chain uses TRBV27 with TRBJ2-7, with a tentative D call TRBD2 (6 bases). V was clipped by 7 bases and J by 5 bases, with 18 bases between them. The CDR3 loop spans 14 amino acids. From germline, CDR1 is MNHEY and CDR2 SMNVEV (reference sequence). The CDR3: CASTLFGGGDEQYF. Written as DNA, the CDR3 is TGTGCCAGCACCCTGTTTGGGGGAGGCGACGAGCAGTACTTC.

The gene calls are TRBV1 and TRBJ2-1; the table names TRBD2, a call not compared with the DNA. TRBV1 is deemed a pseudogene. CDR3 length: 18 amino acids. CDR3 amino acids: CTSSQKRESGGLYNEQFF. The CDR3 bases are TGCACCAGCAGCCAAAAGAGGGAAAGCGGGGGCCTCTACAATGAGCAGTTCTTC.

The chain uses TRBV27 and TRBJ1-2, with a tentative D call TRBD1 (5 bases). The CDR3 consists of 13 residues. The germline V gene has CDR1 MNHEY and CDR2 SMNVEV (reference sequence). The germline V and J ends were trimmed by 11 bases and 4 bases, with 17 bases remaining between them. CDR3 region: CAAMRDGGYGYTF. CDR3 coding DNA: TGTGCCGCCATGCGGGACGGGGGCTATGGCTACACCTTC.

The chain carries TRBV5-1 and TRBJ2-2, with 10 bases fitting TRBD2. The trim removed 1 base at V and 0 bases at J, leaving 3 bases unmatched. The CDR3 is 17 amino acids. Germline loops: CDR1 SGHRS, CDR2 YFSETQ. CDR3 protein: CASSLSSGGPNTGELFF. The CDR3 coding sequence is TGCGCCAGCAGCTTGAGTAGCGGGGGGCCGAACACCGGGGAGCTGTTTTTT. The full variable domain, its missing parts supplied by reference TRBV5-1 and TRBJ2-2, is KAGVTQTPRYLIKTRGQQVTLSCSPISGHRSVSWYQQTPGQGLQFLFEYFSETQRNKGNFPGRFSGRQFSNSRSEMNVSTLELGDSALYLCASSLSSGGPNTGELFFGEGSRLTVL.

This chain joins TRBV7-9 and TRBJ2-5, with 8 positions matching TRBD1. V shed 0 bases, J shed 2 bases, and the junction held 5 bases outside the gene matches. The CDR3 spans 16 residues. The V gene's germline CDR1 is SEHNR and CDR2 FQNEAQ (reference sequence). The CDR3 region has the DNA TGTGCCAGCAGCTTAGCTGGACAGGGACCACAAGAGACCCAGTACTTC. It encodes CASSLAGQGPQETQYF.